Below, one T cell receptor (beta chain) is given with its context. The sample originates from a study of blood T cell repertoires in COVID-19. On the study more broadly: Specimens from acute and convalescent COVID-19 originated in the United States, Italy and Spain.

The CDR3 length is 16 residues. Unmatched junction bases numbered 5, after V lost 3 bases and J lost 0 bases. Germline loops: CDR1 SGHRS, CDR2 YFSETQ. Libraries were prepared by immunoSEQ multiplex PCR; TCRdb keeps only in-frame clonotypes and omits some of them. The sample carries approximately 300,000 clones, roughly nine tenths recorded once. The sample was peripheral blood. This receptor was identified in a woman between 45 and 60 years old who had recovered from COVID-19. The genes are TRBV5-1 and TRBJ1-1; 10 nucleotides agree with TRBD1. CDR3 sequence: CASSSGQGVMNTEAFF. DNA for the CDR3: TGCGCCAGCAGCTCCGGACAGGGGGTTATGAACACTGAAGCTTTCTTT.